This is a list of T cell receptor beta chains from one sample in a study of PD-L1 blockade in urothelial cancer. Produced via immunoSEQ multiplex PCR; TCRdb's table is partial and in-frame only. The data contain some 76,000 clones, 85% to 90% of them singletons. This material consisted of PBMCs, taken around atezolizumab (anti-PD-L1) treatment. These receptors all stem from a man aged 55-75 years with urothelial cancer. Both conserved end residues are part of each CDR3. Fields, in order: clone size, V gene, J gene, D gene, CDR3 DNA, CDR3 protein. A D gene is named only where the DNA matches it firmly. Clone size is not always given. Where it is, it says once, few, many or a class for expanded clones.

>NA|TRBV6-1|TRBJ2-1|NA
TGTGCCAGCAGTGAACAGGGCCTTTTCTACAATGAGCAGTTCTTC
CASSEQGLFYNEQFF
>once|TRBV6-9|TRBJ2-7|NA
TGTGCCAGCAGTAACTACTACGAGCAGTACTTC
CASSNYYEQYF
>NA|TRBV5-4|TRBJ2-4|NA
TGTGCCAGCAGCCCGAGGGGGGGCCAGGTCATTCAGTACTTC
CASSPRGGQVIQYF
>NA|TRBV6-6|TRBJ1-2|NA
TGTGCCAGCGTCGGACTTCTTAACTATGGCTACACCTTC
CASVGLLNYGYTF
>NA|TRBV11-2|TRBJ2-3|TRBD2
TGTGCCAGCAGCTTCCTAGCGGGAGGGCCTCTGAGCACAGATACGCAGTATTTT
CASSFLAGGPLSTDTQYF
>NA|TRBV5-1|TRBJ1-1|NA
TGCGCCAGCAGCTTGAGCCCGACAGGGAACACTGAAGCTTTCTTT
CASSLSPTGNTEAFF
>NA|TRBV11-2|TRBJ2-5|NA
TGTGCCAGCAGCTCAGCGGACTTCCAAGAGACCCAGTACTTC
CASSSADFQETQYF
>NA|TRBV7-2|TRBJ2-7|TRBD2
TGTGCCAGCAGCTTAGGTGTGACAAGCGGGGGCTCCTACGAGCAGTACTTC
CASSLGVTSGGSYEQYF
>NA|TRBV6-6|TRBJ2-2|TRBD1
TGTGCCAGCAGTGGGACAGGACCGAACACCGGGGAGCTGTTTTTT
CASSGTGPNTGELFF
>NA|TRBV11-2|TRBJ2-5|TRBD2
TGTGCCAGCAGCTCCCTGGGGCGGGAGAGAGGGGAGACCCAGTACTTC
CASSSLGRERGETQYF
>NA|TRBV5-1|TRBJ1-4|NA
TGCGCCAGCAGCTTGGCCGCACAGTCCAATGAAAAACTGTTTTTT
CASSLAAQSNEKLFF
>NA|TRBV4-2|TRBJ1-1|TRBD1
TGTGCCAGCAGCCAAGGGGGACAGGGGTACACTGAAGCTTTCTTT
CASSQGGQGYTEAFF
>NA|TRBV5-4|TRBJ1-1|TRBD1
TGTGCCAGCAGCCCCTTGGACAGGGACACTGAAGCTTTCTTT
CASSPLDRDTEAFF
>once|TRBV29-1|TRBJ2-7|NA
TGCAGCGCGGGTGACAAAAGAGGGTCCTACGAGCAGTACTTC
CSAGDKRGSYEQYF
>NA|TRBV30|TRBJ2-3|TRBD2
TGTGCCTGGAGATATCGCGTCGTTACTAGCGTGATCTACGATACGCAGTATTTT
CAWRYRVVTSVIYDTQYF
>NA|TRBV5-4|TRBJ2-5|NA
TGTGCCAGCAGCTACAGGGGGGGGGAGACCCAGTACTTC
CASSYRGGETQYF
>NA|TRBV19|TRBJ2-1|TRBD2
TGTGCCAGTAGTAACAGGCGGGAGGGAAATGAGCAGTTCTTC
CASSNRREGNEQFF
>NA|TRBV7-8|TRBJ2-7|NA
TGTGCCAGCAGCTTAGTCCCAGGGACCTACGAGCAGTACTTC
CASSLVPGTYEQYF
>NA|TRBV11-2|TRBJ2-3|TRBD2
TGTGCCAGCAGCTTCCGGCTAGCGGGAGTTGGAGATACGCAGTATTTT
CASSFRLAGVGDTQYF
>NA|TRBV30|TRBJ1-1|NA
TGTGCCTGGAGTGCGATCGGGGGGTACACTGAAGCTTTCTTT
CAWSAIGGYTEAFF
>once|TRBV5-1|TRBJ2-1|TRBD2
TGCGCCAGCAGCTTGGCCGGGACTAGCGGCTACAATGAGCAGTTCTTC
CASSLAGTSGYNEQFF
>NA|TRBV7-8|TRBJ1-1|NA
TGTGCCAGCAGTCGGGAATTAAACACTGAAGCTTTCTTT
CASSRELNTEAFF
>NA|TRBV7-2|TRBJ2-2|TRBD1
TGTGCCAGCAGCCAAGGGGGCAGCCCCGGGGAGCTGTTTTTT
CASSQGGSPGELFF
>once|TRBV19|TRBJ2-6|NA
TGTGCCAGTAGCCGGGACTCTGGGGCCAACGTCCTGACTTTC
CASSRDSGANVLTF
>few|TRBV27|TRBJ1-2|TRBD1
TGTGCCAGCAGAACAGGACAGGCGAAAAACTATGGCTACACCTTC
CASRTGQAKNYGYTF
>NA|TRBV5-1|TRBJ1-5|TRBD1
TGCGCCAGCAGCCAGACAGGGGAGCCGCATCAGCCCCAGCATTTT
CASSQTGEPHQPQHF
>NA|TRBV10-3|TRBJ2-7|TRBD1
TGTGCCATCAGTGAGTCGACAGGGGGCTCCTACGAGCAGTACTTC
CAISESTGGSYEQYF
>NA|TRBV19|TRBJ1-1|NA
TGTGCCAGTAGTATGTCGGACAGGAACACTGAAGCTTTCTTT
CASSMSDRNTEAFF
>NA|TRBV10-1|TRBJ1-1|NA
TGCGCCAGCAGTGAGACGGGGGGGAAAGCTTTCTTT
CASSETGGKAFF
>NA|TRBV15|TRBJ1-5|TRBD1
TGTGCCACCAGCAGGACAGGGGGCGGTCAGCCCCAGCATTTT
CATSRTGGGQPQHF
>once|TRBV28|TRBJ1-5|TRBD1
TGTGCCAGCAGTGGGGACAGGGCTAACAATCAGCCCCAGCATTTT
CASSGDRANNQPQHF
>NA|TRBV28|TRBJ1-2|TRBD1
TGTGCCAGCAGTCCATTCTCGACAGGGAACTATGGCTACACCTTC
CASSPFSTGNYGYTF
>NA|TRBV6-5|TRBJ1-4|TRBD1
TGTGCCAGCAGTTCCGGACAGGGGGGTGAAAAACTGTTTTTT
CASSSGQGGEKLFF
>NA|TRBV28|TRBJ2-1|NA
TGTGCCAGCAGTTTACAGCGGAGCTCCTACAATGAGCAGTTCTTC
CASSLQRSSYNEQFF
>NA|TRBV5-1|TRBJ2-3|TRBD1
TGCGCCAGCAGCTTAGGGGGCCCCGCAGATACGCAGTATTTT
CASSLGGPADTQYF
>NA|TRBV2|TRBJ2-2|TRBD1
TGTGCCAGCATTACAGGGGAGAACACCGGGGAGCTGTTTTTT
CASITGENTGELFF
>once|TRBV27|TRBJ1-1|TRBD1
TGTGCCAGCAGTTTGGGCAGGGGGACTGAAGCTTTCTTT
CASSLGRGTEAFF
>NA|TRBV7-9|TRBJ1-6|NA
TGTGCCAGCAGCTTAGAAGGGGGTTGGTCACCCCTCCACTTT
CASSLEGGWSPLHF
>NA|TRBV21-1|TRBJ1-2|NA
TGTGCCAGCAGCACCCGGGACAGACCGACTAATGGCTACACCTTC
CASSTRDRPTNGYTF
>NA|TRBV7-9|TRBJ2-3|NA
TGTGCCCTCGGGATGTCCGGTTCAGATACGCAGTATTTT
CALGMSGSDTQYF
>NA|TRBV6-1|TRBJ2-1|TRBD1
TGTGCCAGCAGAGGACAGGGGGCGAGGGAGCAGTTCTTC
CASRGQGAREQFF
>NA|TRBV28|TRBJ1-5|NA
TGTGCCAGCATTGCCCTGGGCCTCCGCAATCAGCCCCAGCATTTT
CASIALGLRNQPQHF
>NA|TRBV7-9|TRBJ2-1|TRBD2
TGTGCCAGCAGCTTATCCAGCGGGACTTCCTCCTACAATGAGCAGTTCTTC
CASSLSSGTSSYNEQFF
>NA|TRBV19|TRBJ1-2|TRBD1
TGTGCCAGTAGTACGGGACAGGGATATGGCTACACCTTC
CASSTGQGYGYTF
>NA|TRBV5-6|TRBJ1-3|NA
TGTGCCAGCAGCAGCACAGGGTTTGGAAACACCATATATTTT
CASSSTGFGNTIYF
>few|TRBV6-1|TRBJ2-7|NA
TGTGCCCCTAGCAAGATTCTGCCCTACGAGCAGTACTTC
CAPSKILPYEQYF
>NA|TRBV28|TRBJ2-7|TRBD1
TGTGCCAGCAGTTTATCCGGGACAGGACACTACGAGCAGTACTTC
CASSLSGTGHYEQYF
>NA|TRBV7-2|TRBJ2-7|NA
TGTGCCAGCAGCCGGGACTGGTCCTACGAGCAGTACTTC
CASSRDWSYEQYF
>NA|TRBV12-5|TRBJ2-2|NA
TGTGCTAGTGGTTTGCTGCCAGGGGACAACACCGGGGAGCTGTTTTTT
CASGLLPGDNTGELFF
>NA|TRBV10-1|TRBJ2-7|TRBD2
TGCGCCAGCAGTCCCCAGACTAGCGGGAGTTATGAGCAGTACTTC
CASSPQTSGSYEQYF
>NA|TRBV7-2|TRBJ2-5|TRBD2
TGTGCCAGCAGCTTAGGGACTAGCGGGAGGGACCAGTACTTC
CASSLGTSGRDQYF
>NA|TRBV27|TRBJ1-1|NA
TGTGCCAGCAACCAAGGCGGGTTCATGAACACTGAAGCTTTCTTT
CASNQGGFMNTEAFF
>NA|TRBV6-1|TRBJ2-7|TRBD1
TGTGCCAGCACCCGGGACAGGGGATACTACGAGCAGTACTTC
CASTRDRGYYEQYF
>NA|TRBV5-5|TRBJ1-1|NA
TGTGCCAGCAGCTTACTACTACCCAGGGGACTAACGAACACTGAAGCTTTCTTT
CASSLLLPRGLTNTEAFF
>NA|TRBV7-9|TRBJ2-1|TRBD1
TGTGCCAGCAGCTCTTCCAGGGGGCAAATCGTGCAGTTCTTC
CASSSSRGQIVQFF